This T cell receptor beta chain emerged from a study of blood T cell repertoires in COVID-19. Study summary: From the United States, Italy and Spain came samples of acute and convalescent COVID-19. T cells, B-cell-depleted T cells, or PBMCs provided the cDNA or gDNA that served as material.

Method: immunoSEQ multiplex PCR; TCRdb's copy keeps in-frame clones and lacks some. Here the sample spans around 100,000 clones, about 80% being singletons. V lost 4 bases to trimming and J lost 1 base, with 7 bases between them. Germline values: CDR1 LGHNA, CDR2 YNFKEQ. The CDR3 loop spans 13 amino acids. The chain employs TRBV4-2 and TRBJ1-1; D remains unclear. This receptor was taken from an older woman with acute or convalescent COVID-19. Material: peripheral blood. The CDR3 DNA sequence: TGTGCCAGCAGCCTTACACAGAACACTGAAGCTTTCTTT. Translated, it gives CASSLTQNTEAFF.